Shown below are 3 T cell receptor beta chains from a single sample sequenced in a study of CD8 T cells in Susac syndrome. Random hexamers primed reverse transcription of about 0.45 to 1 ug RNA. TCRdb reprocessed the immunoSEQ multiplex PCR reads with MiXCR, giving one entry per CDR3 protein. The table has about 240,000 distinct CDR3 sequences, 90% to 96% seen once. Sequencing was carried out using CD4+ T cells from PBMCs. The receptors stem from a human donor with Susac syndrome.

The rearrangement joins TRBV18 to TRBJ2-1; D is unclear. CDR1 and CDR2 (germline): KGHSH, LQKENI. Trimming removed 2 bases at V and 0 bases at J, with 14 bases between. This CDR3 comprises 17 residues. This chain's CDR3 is CASSPRSRASSYNEQFF. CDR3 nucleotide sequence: TGTGCCAGCTCACCAAGAAGTAGGGCCAGCTCCTACAATGAGCAGTTCTTC.

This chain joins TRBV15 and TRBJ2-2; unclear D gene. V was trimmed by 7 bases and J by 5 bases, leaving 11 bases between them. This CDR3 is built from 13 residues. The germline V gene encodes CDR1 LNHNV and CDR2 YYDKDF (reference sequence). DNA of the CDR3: TGTGCCACCACCCTACTTGGGACCGGGGAGCTGTTTTTT. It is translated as CATTLLGTGELFF.

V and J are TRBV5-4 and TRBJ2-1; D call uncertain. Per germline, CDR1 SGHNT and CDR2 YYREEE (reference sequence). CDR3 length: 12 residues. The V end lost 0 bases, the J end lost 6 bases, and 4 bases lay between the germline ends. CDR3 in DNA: TGTGCCAGCAGCTTGGCCCCCAATGAGCAGTTCTTC. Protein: CASSLAPNEQFF.